A single sample gave rise to the 21 T cell receptor beta chains below, sequenced in a study of blood T cell repertoires in COVID-19. TCRdb's copy holds only in-frame clones and misses some; the assay was immunoSEQ multiplex PCR. The sample consists of some 170,000 clones, approximately 80% of them appearing once. Sequencing was done on a sample of PBMCs or T cells enriched from blood (not recorded which). These receptors all stem from a man aged 35 to 55 who had recovered from COVID-19.

The rearrangement uses TRBV7-2 and TRBJ1-3; possibly TRBD1 for D (6 bases). The germline gives CDR1 SGHTA, CDR2 FQGNSA. Trimming removed 5 bases from V and 0 bases from J, with 11 bases in between. The CDR3 sequence is 15 residues long. CDR3 bases: TGTGCCAGCAGCCCAAGGGACAACTCTGGAAACACCATATATTTT. It is translated as CASSPRDNSGNTIYF.

The chain has TRBV18 and TRBJ2-7, with no clear D. This CDR3 contains 13 residues. Trimming left V 0 bases short and J 1 base short, with 4 bases between. Per the germline V gene, CDR1 is KGHSH and CDR2 is LQKENI. The CDR3: CASSPPGSYEQYF. CDR3 DNA sequence: TGTGCCAGCTCACCACCCGGTTCCTACGAGCAGTACTTC.

V usage is TRBV5-4 and J usage is TRBJ2-7, with D possibly being TRBD1 (6 bases). CDR1 is SGHNT, CDR2 YYREEE, per germline (reference sequence). The V end lost 2 bases, the J end lost 3 bases, and 15 bases lay between the germline ends. The CDR3 loop spans 15 amino acids. The CDR3 region has the DNA TGTGCCAGCAGCTTTGACCCGGGACAAAACTACGAGCAGTACGTC. Protein product: CASSFDPGQNYEQYV.

The V call is TRBV4-1, the J call TRBJ2-5; TRBD2 agrees at 9 bases. CDR1 and CDR2 (germline): MGHRA, YSYEKL. The CDR3 is 16 residues long. J lost 5 bases, V lost 0 bases, and 7 bases had no gene match. CDR3 nucleotide sequence: TGCGCCAGCAGCCAAGATCGGCGGGGGGGCCGGGAGACCCAGTACTTC. Translated: CASSQDRRGGRETQYF.

V gene TRBV3-1 (or the pseudogene TRBV3-2) combines with J gene TRBJ2-1, with TRBD2 identical over 12 bases. Germline lookup yields CDR1 LGHDT and CDR2 YNNKEL (reference sequence). J gave up 5 bases and V 5 bases, and 7 bases lay outside the gene matches. CDR3 size: 16 residues. The CDR3 sequence: CASSFLAGGPNNEQFF. CDR3 nucleotide sequence: TGTGCCAGCAGCTTTCTAGCGGGGGGGCCCAACAATGAGCAGTTCTTC.

The chain has TRBV5-6 and TRBJ2-5; D not certain. Germline V gives CDR1 SGHDT, CDR2 YYEEEE. V shed 0 bases and J shed 5 bases, with 11 bases lying between them. The CDR3 has 14 residues. In DNA, the CDR3 is TGTGCCAGCAGCTTGGCCGCCAGGTCGGAGACCCAGTACTTC. It specifies CASSLAARSETQYF.

The gene calls are TRBV2 and TRBJ2-3; D unclear. The CDR3 loop spans 15 amino acids. In germline, CDR1 is SNHLY, CDR2 FYNNEI. The V and J ends lost 4 bases and 0 bases respectively, with 11 bases between them. The CDR3 nucleotides are TGTGCCAGCAGTGCAGTACCCGAAAGCACAGATACGCAGTATTTT. The encoded protein is CASSAVPESTDTQYF.

The chain joins TRBV18 to TRBJ1-3; D possibly corresponds to TRBD1 (6 bases). Deletions cut 6 bases from V and 5 bases from J, with 20 bases between. This CDR3 spans 16 amino acids. The V gene's germline CDR1 is KGHSH and CDR2 LQKENI. CDR3 DNA: TGTGCCAGCTCGCCGGACACAGGGTTTATAAGAAACACCATATATTTT. Translating it yields CASSPDTGFIRNTIYF. The full variable domain, completed using reference TRBV18 and TRBJ1-3, is NAGVMQNPRHLVRRRGQEARLRCSPMKGHSHVYWYRQLPEEGLKFMVYLQKENIIDESGMPKERFSAEFPKEGPSILRIQQVVRGDSAAYFCASSPDTGFIRNTIYFGEGSWLTVV.

V and J are TRBV5-4 and TRBJ1-1; no clear D gene. Trimming pared 0 bases from V and 4 bases from J, leaving 7 bases between. In germline, CDR1 is SGHNT, CDR2 YYREEE (reference sequence). The CDR3 length is 13 residues. The CDR3 protein is CASSLGRTTEAFF. The DNA of the CDR3 is TGTGCCAGCAGCTTGGGGAGAACCACTGAAGCTTTCTTT.

A single count supports this clone. The V gene is TRBV5-4, the J gene TRBJ2-2; D call uncertain. Germline V CDR1 and CDR2: SGHNT, YYREEE (reference sequence). V shed 4 bases and J shed 4 bases, with 8 bases lying between them. CDR3 size: 13 residues. CDR3 sequence (DNA): TGTGCCAGCAGCCCGCGGATCACCGGGGAGCTGTTTTTT. Amino acids: CASSPRITGELFF.

The V and J genes are TRBV11-1 and TRBJ1-1; the match to TRBD1 covers 8 bases. Germline V gene sequence: CDR1 SGHAT, CDR2 FQDESV (reference sequence). This CDR3 region has 13 residues. V lost 8 bases, J lost 7 bases, and 9 bases stayed unmatched. In DNA form, the CDR3 reads TGTGCCAGCGGCAGGGGGCTCGGAGGTGAAGCTTTCTTT. Amino acids: CASGRGLGGEAFF.

The J gene is TRBJ1-4, the V gene TRBV19, with 7 bases lining up with TRBD1. V was clipped by 7 bases and J by 4 bases; unmatched bases: 9. Germline CDR1 is LNHDA and CDR2 is SQIVND (reference sequence). This CDR3 region has 15 residues. CDR3 sequence (DNA): TGTGCCAGTACCCTAGGACAGGCCGGTAATGAAAAACTGTTTTTT. It specifies CASTLGQAGNEKLFF.

The V gene is TRBV6-2 or TRBV6-3, the J gene TRBJ1-2; no firm D call. The CDR3 extends over 13 amino acids. Looked up from germline, CDR1 is MNHEY and CDR2 is SVGEGT. V lost 2 bases and J 2 bases, leaving 6 bases between the germline ends. The CDR3 spells CASSYGGNYGYTF. CDR3 in DNA: TGTGCCAGCAGTTACGGAGGAAACTATGGCTACACCTTC.

Only one count was recorded for this clone. This chain joins TRBV19 and TRBJ1-1, with D possibly being TRBD1 (6 bases). Germline V gives CDR1 LNHDA, CDR2 SQIVND (reference sequence). V lost 6 bases to trimming and J lost 8 bases, with 10 bases between them. This CDR3 region has 11 residues. CDR3: CASRRTAEAFF. Written as DNA, the CDR3 is TGTGCCAGTAGGAGGACAGCCGAAGCTTTCTTT.

The chain uses TRBV18 and TRBJ2-1; D might be TRBD1 (6 bases). The V end lost 0 bases, the J end lost 5 bases, and 17 bases lay between the germline ends. Germline CDR1 reads KGHSH; CDR2 reads LQKENI. This CDR3 comprises 17 residues. Written as DNA, the CDR3 is TGTGCCAGCTCACCACCGGTTAATAGCGAGGGGGACAATGAGCAGTTCTTC. Translated: CASSPPVNSEGDNEQFF.

V and J are TRBV4-1 and TRBJ2-5; a possible D gene is TRBD2 (5 bases). The CDR3 is 16 amino acids. The V gene's germline CDR1 is MGHRA and CDR2 YSYEKL. V lost 4 bases to trimming and J lost 2 bases, with 17 bases between them. The CDR3, as DNA: TGCGCCAGCAGCCGCCTGGGTCAGCGACTACAAGAGACCCAGTACTTC. Its translation is CASSRLGQRLQETQYF.

The chain couples TRBV5-6 to TRBJ1-1; the D is unclear. Germline V CDR1 and CDR2: SGHDT, YYEEEE. Deletions cut 5 bases from V and 7 bases from J, with 12 bases between. The CDR3 is 12 residues long. The CDR3 region has the DNA TGTGCCAGCAGTACTTCCCCCGGTGAAGCTTTCTTT. It codes for CASSTSPGEAFF. The variable domain in full, with the rest retrieved from reference TRBV5-6 and TRBJ1-1, is DAGVTQSPTHLIKTRGQQVTLRCSPKSGHDTVSWYQQALGQGPQFIFQYYEEEERQRGNFPDRFSGHQFPNYSSELNVNALLLGDSALYLCASSTSPGEAFFGQGTRLTVV.

The rearrangement links TRBV10-3 to TRBJ1-6, with 11 bases that match TRBD1. This CDR3 has 15 amino acids. Germline values: CDR1 ENHRY, CDR2 SYGVKD. The junction had 8 bases not matched to a gene; V was cut back by 3 bases and J by 13 bases. CDR3 sequence: CAISEGGQGVRPLHF. CDR3 in DNA: TGTGCCATCAGTGAAGGGGGACAGGGGGTCCGGCCCCTCCACTTT.

This clone was recorded once. The CDR3 bases are TGTGCCAGCAGCTTAGTAGCGCCGGGCCTTCAACAGCGTTCTGAAGCTTTCTTT. Protein product: CASSLVAPGLQQRSEAFF. The J gene is TRBJ1-1, the V gene TRBV7-6, with D uncertain. The germline V gene encodes CDR1 SGHVS and CDR2 FNYEAQ. This CDR3 is 18 amino acids long. Trimming pared 1 base from V and 6 bases from J, leaving 24 bases between.

The J gene is TRBJ1-5, the V gene TRBV18, with unresolved D. V lost 3 bases, J lost 0 bases, and 9 bases lay in between. CDR1 and CDR2 from the germline V gene are KGHSH and LQKENI. CDR3 length equals 15 residues. The CDR3 coding sequence is TGTGCCAGCTCACCGAACCAGTATAGCAATCAGCCCCAGCATTTT. Encoded protein: CASSPNQYSNQPQHF.

This chain links TRBV12-2 with TRBJ2-7; the table gives TRBD2 as D, unverified against the DNA. TRBV12-2 is noted as a pseudogene. CDR3 size: 16 residues. The CDR3 sequence is CASRSEAGAGSYEQYV. The CDR3 DNA follows: TGTGCAAGTCGCTCGGAAGCGGGTGCCGGTTCCTACGAGCAGTACGTC.